These 14 T cell receptor beta chains were all obtained from the same sample, sequenced in a study of tumor-infiltrating lymphocytes in primary liver carcinoma (dated by TCRdb to between 2016 and 2019). The sequencer was an Illumina HiSeq 2500. A constant-region primer and ProtoScript II reverse transcriptase were used to reverse-transcribe TCRbeta-specific cDNA from approximately 450 ng total RNA. Three nested multiplex PCR rounds, following a slightly modified ARM-PCR procedure, were used to build the TCRbeta libraries. The first two PCR rounds used multiplex TRBV1-TRBV30 forward primers with a Cbeta reverse primer, each for around 10 cycles. TCRdb cleaned the public reads at Q25 with fastp, built clones with MiXCR and kept in-frame beta chains. When rows share a CDR3 protein, they turn into one entry using the most common DNA and genes. The table for this sample lists 100,000 to 150,000 distinct CDR3 sequences; 60% to 80% of them were counted only once. Of the sample, more than 7% falls within the top ten clones.

Without any cell sorting, total RNA and DNA were extracted together from about 20-30 mg of bulk tissue using the AllPrep DNA/RNA mini kit. Sequences were obtained from liver tumor tissue from sampling region 3. Per the publication, the cell subset or site label means: tumor region T3, left-lateral pole. The receptors shown here come from a woman aged 55-69 years with primary liver carcinoma and hepatitis B virus infection.

Of note for this clonotype: The CDR3 does not end in the conserved phenylalanine or tryptophan, so this is likely a read error. V is TRBV6-5 and J is TRBJ2-1; 7 positions match TRBD1. Germline values: CDR1 MNHEY, CDR2 SVGAGI. J gave up 4 bases and V 4 bases, and 7 bases lay outside the gene matches. The CDR3 extends over 15 amino acids. CDR3 nucleotide sequence: TGTGCCAGCAGTTTACAGGGACAGCTATACAATGAGCAGTTCTCC. It translates to CASSLQGQLYNEQFS.

This clonotype was detected only once. The CDR3 ends on some other residue instead of the conserved phenylalanine or tryptophan, so this is likely a read error. The V call is TRBV4-2, the J call TRBJ2-3, with 8 bases identical to TRBD2. Germline CDR1 reads LGHNA; CDR2 reads YNFKEQ. The CDR3 extends over 15 amino acids. The DNA for the CDR3 is TGTGCCAGCAGTCAAGGAATAGCGGGACGGAATACGCAGTATATT. The encoded protein is CASSQGIAGRNTQYI.

Turning to this clonotype: This may be a read error, as it is one base from a much larger clone. The J gene is TRBJ2-2, the V gene TRBV10-2, with 10 bases aligning to TRBD2. The germline gives CDR1 WSHSY, CDR2 SAAADI. There are 16 residues in the CDR3. This CDR3 reads CAGRVRLAGVGGELFF. CDR3 nucleotide sequence: TGCGCCGGCAGAGTGAGGCTAGCGGGAGTTGGCGGGGAGCTGTTTTTT.

V and J are TRBV5-1 and TRBJ2-2; 9 nucleotides align to TRBD2. Per the germline V gene, CDR1 is SGHRS and CDR2 is YFSETQ. The ends lost 4 bases at V and 5 bases at J; junction bases unmatched: 9. This CDR3 comprises 16 residues. In DNA, the CDR3 is TGCGCCAGCAGCCCGGGACTAGCTAAAAGGACCGGGGAGCTGTTTTTT. Translation: CASSPGLAKRTGELFF.

Comment on this clonotype: Since no conserved phenylalanine or tryptophan closes the CDR3, a read error is the likely cause. Written as DNA, the CDR3 is TGTGCCGTTTTTAGGGGTGTCATGAACACTGAAGCTTTCTCT. Translating gives CAVFRGVMNTEAFS. The chain recombines TRBV7-9 with TRBJ1-1; the D gene is possibly TRBD1 (5 bases). Germline values: CDR1 SEHNR, CDR2 FQNEAQ (reference sequence). CDR3 length: 14 amino acids. Trimming left V 11 bases short and J 0 bases short, with 16 bases between.

This clonotype was recorded once. The chain has TRBV28 and TRBJ2-7, with D possibly matching TRBD1 (7 bases). V was pared by 3 bases and J by 9 bases, with 21 bases between. CDR1 is MDHEN and CDR2 is SYDVKM in the germline V gene. The CDR3 spans 15 residues. CDR3 loop: CASSFKGAEGNGQYF. The CDR3 region has the DNA TGTGCCAGCAGTTTTAAGGGGGCGGAGGGTAACGGGCAGTACTTC.

Notes on this clonotype: Germline and junction disagree at one end, which may indicate a read error. This sequence joins TRBV14 and TRBJ2-3; 10 bases fit TRBD2. CDR3 length equals 16 residues. CDR1 is SGHDN and CDR2 is FVKESK in the germline V gene. DNA for the CDR3: TGTGCCGGCAGCCGCACGGGACTAGCGCGCATAGATACGCAGTATTTT. It is translated as CAGSRTGLARIDTQYF.

Turning to this clonotype: A read error may produce the germline difference seen at one junction end. The chain has TRBV11-1 and TRBJ2-3; D is unclear. Per germline, CDR1 SGHAT and CDR2 FQDESV (reference sequence). There are 19 residues in the CDR3. The CDR3 sequence is CASSSVGSSVGARTNTQYF. The CDR3 nucleotides are TGTGCCAGCAGCTCTGTGGGAAGCTCTGTTGGAGCCCGCACAAATACGCAGTATTTT.

In the case of this clonotype: A much larger clone differs from this one at a single base, so this may be a read error. V gene TRBV5-5 combines with J gene TRBJ2-1; possibly TRBD1 for D (7 bases). Germline V CDR1 and CDR2: SGHKS, YYEKEE (reference sequence). The CDR3 has 15 residues. CDR3 nucleotides: TGTTCCAGCAGCTTGGAGGGGGCTTCAGGTAATGAGCAGTTCTTC. It codes for CSSSLEGASGNEQFF.

As to this clonotype: A read error is likely, as this CDR3 ends without the conserved phenylalanine or tryptophan. This chain links TRBV29-1 with TRBJ2-5, with a tentative D call TRBD1 (6 bases). This CDR3 region has 12 residues. CDR1 and CDR2 (germline): SQVTM, ANQGSEA. CDR3 loop: CSVGQPQETQYS. CDR3 bases: TGCAGTGTCGGACAGCCTCAAGAGACCCAGTACTCC.

This clonotype was counted a single time. The V gene is TRBV29-1, the J gene TRBJ2-2; D might be TRBD2 (7 bases). Trimming took 7 bases from V and 7 from J, leaving 19 bases between them. The CDR3 has 14 amino acids. Germline V gene lookup returns CDR1 SQVTM and CDR2 ANQGSEA. The CDR3 coding sequence is TGCAGCGCCACTCGGGGGGCCGACCACGGGGAGCTGTTTTTT. This sequence encodes CSATRGADHGELFF.

A note on this clonotype: A read error may be the cause here, since a much bigger clone is one base away. CDR3 region: CASSPDLNQPQHF. The CDR3 region has the DNA TGCGCCAGCAGTCCGGACCTCAATCAGCCCCAGCATTTT. This rearrangement joins TRBV5-1 to TRBJ1-5; D not certain. V was shortened by 5 bases and J by 3 bases, with 9 bases between the two germline ends. Germline V gives CDR1 SGHRS, CDR2 YFSETQ. The CDR3 extends over 13 amino acids. Combining the CDR3 with reference TRBV5-1 and TRBJ1-5 gives the whole variable domain KAGVTQTPRYLIKTRGQQVTLSCSPISGHRSVSWYQQTPGQGLQFLFEYFSETQRNKGNFPGRFSGRQFSNSRSEMNVSTLELGDSALYLCASSPDLNQPQHFGDGTRLSIL.

Worth noting for this clonotype: One junction end disagrees with the germline gene, perhaps due to a read error. The gene calls are TRBV11-2 and TRBJ2-3, with 8 bases matching TRBD2. There are 18 residues in the CDR3. The germline V gene encodes CDR1 SGHAT and CDR2 FQNNGV. The CDR3 spells CASRSASQEREYTDTRYF. CDR3 nucleotide sequence: TGTGCCAGCAGAAGCGCGAGTCAGGAGCGGGAGTATACAGATACGCGGTATTTT.

The rearrangement links TRBV11-2 to TRBJ2-2, with TRBD2 as a possible D gene (5 bases). The CDR3 extends over 13 amino acids. CDR1 SGHAT and CDR2 FQNNGV come from the germline V gene. Deletions cut 5 bases from V and 16 bases from J, with 20 bases between. The chain's CDR3 is CASSALMAGESFF. CDR3 nucleotides: TGTGCCAGCAGCGCCCTTATGGCCGGGGAGTCGTTTTTT.